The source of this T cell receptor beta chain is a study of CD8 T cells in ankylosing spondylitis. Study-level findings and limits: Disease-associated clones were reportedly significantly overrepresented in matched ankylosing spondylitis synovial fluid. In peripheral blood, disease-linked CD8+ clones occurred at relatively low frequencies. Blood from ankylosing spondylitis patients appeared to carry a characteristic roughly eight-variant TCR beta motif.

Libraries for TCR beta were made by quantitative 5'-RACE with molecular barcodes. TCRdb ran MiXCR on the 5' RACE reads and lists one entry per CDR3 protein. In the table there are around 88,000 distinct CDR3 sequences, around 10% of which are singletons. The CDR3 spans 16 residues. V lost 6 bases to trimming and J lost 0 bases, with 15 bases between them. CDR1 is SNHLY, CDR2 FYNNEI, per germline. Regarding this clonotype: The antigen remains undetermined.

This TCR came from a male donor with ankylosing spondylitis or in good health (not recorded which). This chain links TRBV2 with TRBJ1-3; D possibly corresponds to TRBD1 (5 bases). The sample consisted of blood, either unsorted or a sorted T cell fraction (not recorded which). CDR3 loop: CASSTGRGASGNTIYF. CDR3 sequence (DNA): TGTGCCAGCAGCACGGGACGCGGGGCCTCTGGAAACACCATATATTTT.